This TCR beta chain was captured by sequencing in a study of cytomegalovirus exposure and HLA in healthy donors. Study conclusions and caveats: Rare TCR sequences predominated, though certain public TCRs were found in many donors. Because they were indistinguishable, some V segments, including TRBV6-2 and TRBV6-3, were excluded.

Remarks on this clone: The antigen is unknown. A read error may account for a junction end that differs from germline.

The germline CDR1 and CDR2 sequences are SEHNR and FQNEAQ (reference sequence). CDR3 length: 12 residues. PCR used 60 Vbeta primers and 13 Jbeta primers. Libraries were prepared by immunoSEQ multiplex PCR; TCRdb keeps only in-frame clonotypes and omits some of them. This sample has about 180,000 clones, with 84% found just once. The chain recombines TRBV7-9 with TRBJ1-5; D is ambiguous. Sequencing used PBMCs. The TCR comes from a man in his late teens or twenties in good health and CMV-seronegative. The CDR3: CSSSPLGQPQHF. The CDR3, as DNA: TGTTCCAGCAGCCCCCTCGGGCAGCCCCAGCATTTT. Looking up the rest from reference TRBV7-9 and TRBJ1-5 gives the full variable domain: DTGVSQNPRHKITKRGQNVTFRCDPISEHNRLYWYRQTLGQGPEFLTYFQNEAQLEKSRLLSDRFSAERPKGSFSTLEIQRTEQGDSAMYLCSSSPLGQPQHFGDGTRLSIL.